This T cell receptor beta chain comes out of a study of blood T cell repertoires in COVID-19. Across the whole study: Italy, Spain and the United States were the sources of the convalescent and acute COVID-19 samples. T cells, B-cell-depleted T cells, or PBMCs supplied cDNA or gDNA.

Original methodology: How many nucleated cells were present was estimated from reference gene primer amplification. Libraries were prepared by immunoSEQ multiplex PCR; TCRdb keeps only in-frame clonotypes and omits some of them. That table gives V, J and clone size, and the DNA gave D and trimming. The sample carries around 19,000 clones, over 75% recorded once. V gave up 4 bases and J gave up 8 bases; unmatched junction bases: 9. Germline V gene sequence: CDR1 SGHRS, CDR2 YFSETQ. The CDR3 consists of 14 residues. This clone has a single count. The receptor was derived from a human donor in a cohort sampled during active COVID-19. The donor label of this sample is uncertain. Sequencing input: peripheral blood. The chain employs TRBV5-1 and TRBJ1-2; 9 nucleotides match TRBD1. The CDR3 DNA reads TGCGCCAGCAGCCCATGGACAGGGGAGAAAGGCTACACCTTC. Amino acid sequence: CASSPWTGEKGYTF.